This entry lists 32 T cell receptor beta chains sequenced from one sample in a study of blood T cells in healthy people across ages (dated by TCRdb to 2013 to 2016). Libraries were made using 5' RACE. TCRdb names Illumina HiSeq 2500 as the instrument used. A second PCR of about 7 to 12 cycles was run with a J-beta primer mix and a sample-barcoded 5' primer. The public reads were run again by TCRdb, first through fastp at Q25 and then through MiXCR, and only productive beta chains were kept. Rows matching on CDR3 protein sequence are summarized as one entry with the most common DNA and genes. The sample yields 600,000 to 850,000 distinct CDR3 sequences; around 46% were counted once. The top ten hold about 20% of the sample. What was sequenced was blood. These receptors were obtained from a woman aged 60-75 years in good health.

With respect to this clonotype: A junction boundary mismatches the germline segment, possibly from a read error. The CDR3, as DNA: TGTGCCAGCAGCTTAGTCAGGGGAGAAAACCTGTTTTTT. Protein: CASSLVRGENLFF. This chain links TRBV7-2 with TRBJ1-4, with D possibly TRBD1 on 6 matching bases. CDR1 is SGHTA, CDR2 FQGNSA, per germline. The CDR3 sequence is 13 residues long.

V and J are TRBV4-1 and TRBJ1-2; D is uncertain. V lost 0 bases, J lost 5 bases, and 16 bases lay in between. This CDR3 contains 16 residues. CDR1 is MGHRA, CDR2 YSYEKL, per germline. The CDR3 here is CASSQELGQATYGYTF. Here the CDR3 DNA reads TGCGCCAGCAGCCAAGAGTTAGGGCAGGCTACATATGGCTACACCTTC.

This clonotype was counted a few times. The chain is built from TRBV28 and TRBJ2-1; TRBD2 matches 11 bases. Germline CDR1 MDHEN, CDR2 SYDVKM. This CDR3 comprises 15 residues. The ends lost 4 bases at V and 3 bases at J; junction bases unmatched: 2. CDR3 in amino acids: CASSSLAGVYNEQFF. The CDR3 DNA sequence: TGTGCCAGCAGTTCACTAGCGGGAGTCTACAATGAGCAGTTCTTC. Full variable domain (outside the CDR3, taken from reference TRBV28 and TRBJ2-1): DVKVTQSSRYLVKRTGEKVFLECVQDMDHENMFWYRQDPGLGLRLIYFSYDVKMKEKGDIPEGYSVSREKKERFSLILESASTNQTSMYLCASSSLAGVYNEQFFGPGTRLTVL.

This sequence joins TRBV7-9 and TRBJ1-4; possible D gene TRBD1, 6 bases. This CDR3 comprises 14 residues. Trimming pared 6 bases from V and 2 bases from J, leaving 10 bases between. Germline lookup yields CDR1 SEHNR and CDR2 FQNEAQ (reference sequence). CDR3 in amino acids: CASRNGQTNEKLFF. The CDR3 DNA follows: TGTGCCAGCAGAAATGGACAGACTAATGAAAAACTGTTTTTT.

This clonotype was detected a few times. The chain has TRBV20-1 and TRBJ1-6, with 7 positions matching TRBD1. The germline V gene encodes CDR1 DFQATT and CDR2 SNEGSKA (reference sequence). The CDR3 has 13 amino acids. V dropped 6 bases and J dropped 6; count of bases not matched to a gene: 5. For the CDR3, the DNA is TGCAGTGCACTCCAGGGGGGTAATTCACCCCTCCACTTT. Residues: CSALQGGNSPLHF.

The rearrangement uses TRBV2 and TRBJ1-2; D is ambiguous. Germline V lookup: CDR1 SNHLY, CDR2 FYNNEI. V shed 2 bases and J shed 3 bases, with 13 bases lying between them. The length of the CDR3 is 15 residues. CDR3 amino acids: CASSERVWVDYGYTF. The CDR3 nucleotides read TGTGCCAGCAGTGAACGGGTATGGGTGGACTATGGCTACACCTTC.

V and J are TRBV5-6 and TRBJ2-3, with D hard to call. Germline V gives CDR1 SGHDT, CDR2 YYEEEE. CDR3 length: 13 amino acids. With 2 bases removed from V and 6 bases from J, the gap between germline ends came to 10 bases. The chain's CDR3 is CASSFPLTDTQYF. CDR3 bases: TGTGCCAGCAGCTTTCCCCTGACCGATACGCAGTATTTT.

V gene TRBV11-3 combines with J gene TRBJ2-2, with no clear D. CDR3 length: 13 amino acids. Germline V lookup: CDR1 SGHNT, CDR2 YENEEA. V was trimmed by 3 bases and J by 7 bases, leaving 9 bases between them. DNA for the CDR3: TGTGCCAGCAGCTTCAAATCGGGCGGGGAGCTGTTTTTT. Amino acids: CASSFKSGGELFF.

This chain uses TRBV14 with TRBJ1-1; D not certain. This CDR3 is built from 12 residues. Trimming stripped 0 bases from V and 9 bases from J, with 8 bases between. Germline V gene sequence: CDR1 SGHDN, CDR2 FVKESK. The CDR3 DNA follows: TGTGCCAGCAGCCAAGACCAGGACCAAGCTTTCTTT. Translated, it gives CASSQDQDQAFF.

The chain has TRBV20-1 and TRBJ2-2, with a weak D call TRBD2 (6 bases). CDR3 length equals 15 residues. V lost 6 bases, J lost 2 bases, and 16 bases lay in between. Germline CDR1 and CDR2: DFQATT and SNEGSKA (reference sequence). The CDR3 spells CSAPEAEGNTGELFF. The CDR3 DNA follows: TGCAGTGCCCCTGAGGCGGAGGGCAACACCGGGGAGCTGTTTTTT.

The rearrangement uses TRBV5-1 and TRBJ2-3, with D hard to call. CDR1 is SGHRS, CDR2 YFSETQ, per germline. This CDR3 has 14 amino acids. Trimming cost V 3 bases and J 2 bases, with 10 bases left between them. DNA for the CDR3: TGCGCCAGCAGCTCCTTTTCATACACAGATACGCAGTATTTT. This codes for CASSSFSYTDTQYF.

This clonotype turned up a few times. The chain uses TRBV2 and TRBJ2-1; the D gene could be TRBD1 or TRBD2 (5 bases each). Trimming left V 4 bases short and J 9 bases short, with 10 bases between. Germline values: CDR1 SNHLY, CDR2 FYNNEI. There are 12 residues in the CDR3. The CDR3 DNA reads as TGTGCCAGCAGTGGGGGACGCTTTGAGCAGTTCTTC. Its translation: CASSGGRFEQFF.

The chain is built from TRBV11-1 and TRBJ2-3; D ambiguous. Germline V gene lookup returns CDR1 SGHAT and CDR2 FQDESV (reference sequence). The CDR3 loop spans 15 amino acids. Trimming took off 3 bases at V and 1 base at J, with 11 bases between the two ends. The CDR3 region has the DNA TGTGCCAGCAGCTTTCGTGGGGATCGCACAGATACGCAGTATTTT. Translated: CASSFRGDRTDTQYF.

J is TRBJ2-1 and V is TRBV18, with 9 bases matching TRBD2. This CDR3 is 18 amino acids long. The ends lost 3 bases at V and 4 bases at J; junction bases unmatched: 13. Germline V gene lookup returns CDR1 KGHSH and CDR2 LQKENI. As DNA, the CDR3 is TGTGCCAGCTCACCTTTTTCAACTGGCGGGGGGGCATACAATGAGCAGTTCTTC. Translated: CASSPFSTGGGAYNEQFF.

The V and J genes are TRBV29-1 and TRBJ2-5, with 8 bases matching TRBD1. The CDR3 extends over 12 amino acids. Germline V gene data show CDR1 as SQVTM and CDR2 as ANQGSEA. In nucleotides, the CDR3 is TGCACCAGACAGGGGTACCAAGAGACCCAGTACTTC. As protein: CTRQGYQETQYF.

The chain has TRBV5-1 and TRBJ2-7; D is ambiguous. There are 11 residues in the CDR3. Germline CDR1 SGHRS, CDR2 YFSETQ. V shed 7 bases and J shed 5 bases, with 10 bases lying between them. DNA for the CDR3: TGCGCCAGCTCAGGACGTAACGAGCAGTACTTC. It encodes CASSGRNEQYF.

Written as DNA, the CDR3 is TGCAGTGCCCAACGGAACATTCAGTACTTC. It specifies CSAQRNIQYF. The chain carries TRBV20-1 and TRBJ2-4, with unresolved D. Germline-derived CDR1 and CDR2 are DFQATT and SNEGSKA (reference sequence). Trimming shortened V by 6 bases and J by 7 bases, and 7 bases separated the two germline ends. The length of the CDR3 is 10 residues.

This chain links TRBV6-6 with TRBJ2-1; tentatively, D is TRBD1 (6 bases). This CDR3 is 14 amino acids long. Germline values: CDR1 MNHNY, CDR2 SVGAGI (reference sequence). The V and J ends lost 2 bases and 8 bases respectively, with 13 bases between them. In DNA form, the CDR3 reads TGTGCCAGCAGTTACGAGGGGGAATGGGATGAGCAGTTCTTC. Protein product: CASSYEGEWDEQFF.

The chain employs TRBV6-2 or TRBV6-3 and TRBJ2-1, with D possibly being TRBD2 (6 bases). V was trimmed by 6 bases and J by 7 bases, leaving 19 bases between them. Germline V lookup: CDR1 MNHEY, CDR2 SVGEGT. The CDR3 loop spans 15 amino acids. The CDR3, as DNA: TGTGCCAGCAGCCGACTAGTCGATAGTATGAATGAGCAGTTCTTC. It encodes CASSRLVDSMNEQFF.

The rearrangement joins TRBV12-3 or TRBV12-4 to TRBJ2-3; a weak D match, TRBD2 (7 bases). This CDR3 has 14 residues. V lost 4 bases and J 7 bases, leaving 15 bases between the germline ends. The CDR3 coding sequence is TGTGCCAGCAGTTCGACCTCGGGGGGCCATACGCAGTATTTT. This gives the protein CASSSTSGGHTQYF.

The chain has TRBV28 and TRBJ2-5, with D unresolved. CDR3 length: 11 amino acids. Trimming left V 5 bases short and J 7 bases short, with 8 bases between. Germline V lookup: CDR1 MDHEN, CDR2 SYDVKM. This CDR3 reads CASSPPRTQYF. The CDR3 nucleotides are TGTGCCAGCAGTCCCCCGCGGACCCAGTACTTC.

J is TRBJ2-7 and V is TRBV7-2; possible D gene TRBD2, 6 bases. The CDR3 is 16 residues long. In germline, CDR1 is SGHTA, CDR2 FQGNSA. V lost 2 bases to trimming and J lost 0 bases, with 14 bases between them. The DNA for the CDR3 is TGTGCCAGCAGCTTATCAGCCCCCGGGAGCTCCTACGAGCAGTACTTC. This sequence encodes CASSLSAPGSSYEQYF.

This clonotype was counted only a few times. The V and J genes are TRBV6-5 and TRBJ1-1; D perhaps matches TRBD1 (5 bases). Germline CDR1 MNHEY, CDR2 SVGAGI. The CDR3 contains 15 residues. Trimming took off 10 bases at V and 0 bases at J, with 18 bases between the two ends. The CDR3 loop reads CATRQGSTVNTEAFF. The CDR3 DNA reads TGTGCCACCCGTCAGGGTTCAACAGTGAACACTGAAGCTTTCTTT.

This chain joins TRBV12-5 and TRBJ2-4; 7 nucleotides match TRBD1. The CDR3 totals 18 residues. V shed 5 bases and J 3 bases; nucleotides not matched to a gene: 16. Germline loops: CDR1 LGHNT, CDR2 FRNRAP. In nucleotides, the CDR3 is TGTGCTAGTGGTCAAAGTCATGGGACAGACAACGACAAAAACATTCAGTACTTC. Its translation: CASGQSHGTDNDKNIQYF.

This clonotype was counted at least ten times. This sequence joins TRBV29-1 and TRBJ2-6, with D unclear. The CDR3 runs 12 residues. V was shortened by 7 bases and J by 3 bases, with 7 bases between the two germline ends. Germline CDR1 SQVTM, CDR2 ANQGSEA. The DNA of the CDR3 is TGCAGCGGACAAGTTGGGGCCAACGTCCTGACTTTC. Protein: CSGQVGANVLTF.

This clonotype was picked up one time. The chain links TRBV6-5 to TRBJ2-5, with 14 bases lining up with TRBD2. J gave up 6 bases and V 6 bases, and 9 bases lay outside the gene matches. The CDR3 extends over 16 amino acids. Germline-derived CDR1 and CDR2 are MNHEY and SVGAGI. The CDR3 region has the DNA TGTGCCAGCAGCTCCGCGAGACTAGCGGGAGGGAAGACCCAGTACTTC. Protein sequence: CASSSARLAGGKTQYF.

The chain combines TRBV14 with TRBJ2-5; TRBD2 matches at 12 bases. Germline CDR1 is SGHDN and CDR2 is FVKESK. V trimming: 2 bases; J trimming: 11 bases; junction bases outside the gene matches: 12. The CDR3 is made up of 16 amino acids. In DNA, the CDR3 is TGTGCCAGCAGCCAACTGGGACTAGCGGGCAACAATGAGCAGTACTTC. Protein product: CASSQLGLAGNNEQYF.

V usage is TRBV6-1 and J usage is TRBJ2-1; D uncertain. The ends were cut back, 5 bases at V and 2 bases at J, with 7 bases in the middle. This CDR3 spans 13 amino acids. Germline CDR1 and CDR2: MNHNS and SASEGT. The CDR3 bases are TGTGCCAGCAGTATGGCAACCTACAATGAGCAGTTCTTC. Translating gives CASSMATYNEQFF.

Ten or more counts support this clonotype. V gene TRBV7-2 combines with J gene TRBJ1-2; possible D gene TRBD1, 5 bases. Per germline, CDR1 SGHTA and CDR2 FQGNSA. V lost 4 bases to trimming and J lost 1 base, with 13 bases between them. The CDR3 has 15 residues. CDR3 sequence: CASSSRQTDNYGYTF. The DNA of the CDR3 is TGTGCCAGCAGCTCCAGACAGACAGATAACTATGGCTACACCTTC.

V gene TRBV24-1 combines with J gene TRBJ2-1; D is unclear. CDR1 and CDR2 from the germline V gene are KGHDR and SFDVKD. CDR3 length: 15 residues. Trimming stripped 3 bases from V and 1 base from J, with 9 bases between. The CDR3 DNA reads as TGTGCCACCAGTGATGCGTCAGATTCCTACAATGAGCAGTTCTTC. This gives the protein CATSDASDSYNEQFF.

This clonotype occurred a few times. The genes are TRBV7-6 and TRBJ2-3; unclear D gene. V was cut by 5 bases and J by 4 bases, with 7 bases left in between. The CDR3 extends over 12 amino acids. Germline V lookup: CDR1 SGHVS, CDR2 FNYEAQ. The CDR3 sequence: CASSTIADTQYF. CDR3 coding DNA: TGTGCCAGCAGCACGATAGCAGATACGCAGTATTTT.

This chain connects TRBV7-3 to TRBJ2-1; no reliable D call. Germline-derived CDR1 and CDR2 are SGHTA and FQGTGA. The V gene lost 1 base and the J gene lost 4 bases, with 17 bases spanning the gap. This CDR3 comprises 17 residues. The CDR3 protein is CASSLNSRVRGYNEQFF. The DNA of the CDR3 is TGTGCCAGCAGCTTAAATTCTAGGGTACGCGGATACAATGAGCAGTTCTTC.